The 21 T cell receptor beta chains reported below all come from one sample, sequenced in a study of blood T cell repertoires in COVID-19. Profiled with immunoSEQ multiplex PCR; TCRdb holds only in-frame clones, not every one. The table shows around 260,000 clones, with approximately 89% occurring only once. The source material was peripheral blood. These receptors were collected from a woman aged 25 to 39 with COVID-19, enrolled during active disease.

The chain carries TRBV28 and TRBJ1-1, with 7 bases identical to TRBD1. With 5 bases clipped from V and 0 bases from J, the junction kept 9 bases outside the gene matches. The CDR3 has 16 residues. Germline CDR1 is MDHEN and CDR2 is SYDVKM. The CDR3 reads CASSPAQGTMNTEAFF. DNA of the CDR3: TGTGCCAGCAGTCCCGCACAGGGGACCATGAACACTGAAGCTTTCTTT. Full variable domain (remainder filled in from reference TRBV28 and TRBJ1-1): DVKVTQSSRYLVKRTGEKVFLECVQDMDHENMFWYRQDPGLGLRLIYFSYDVKMKEKGDIPEGYSVSREKKERFSLILESASTNQTSMYLCASSPAQGTMNTEAFFGQGTRLTVV.

This sequence joins TRBV5-5 and TRBJ2-7, with 7 bases lining up with TRBD1. Germline V gene sequence: CDR1 SGHKS, CDR2 YYEKEE (reference sequence). The CDR3 consists of 15 residues. J was trimmed by 3 bases and V by 2 bases; bases with no gene match: 8. The CDR3 DNA sequence: TGTGCCAGCAGCTTCTCTGACAGGGTAGACTACGAGCAGTACTTC. This sequence encodes CASSFSDRVDYEQYF. The variable domain in full, completed from reference TRBV5-5 and TRBJ2-7, reads DAGVTQSPTHLIKTRGQQVTLRCSPISGHKSVSWYQQVLGQGPQFIFQYYEKEERGRGNFPDRFSARQFPNYSSELNVNALLLGDSALYLCASSFSDRVDYEQYFGPGTRLTVT.

V and J are TRBV9 and TRBJ2-1; 8 bases fit TRBD1. Germline V gene lookup returns CDR1 SGDLS and CDR2 YYNGEE. V shed 0 bases and J 4 bases; nucleotides not matched to a gene: 6. The CDR3 is 16 amino acids. The CDR3 DNA sequence: TGTGCCAGCAGCGTAGAGGGGACAGGCCTTTACAATGAGCAGTTCTTC. Translation gives CASSVEGTGLYNEQFF.

DNA of the CDR3: TGTGCTAGCCAGGGGGTTATGAACACTGAAGCTTTCTTT. It yields the protein CASQGVMNTEAFF. The rearrangement uses TRBV12-5 and TRBJ1-1; 7 bases fit TRBD1. CDR1 and CDR2 (germline): LGHNT, FRNRAP. Trimming at V came to 9 bases and at J to 0 bases, leaving 4 bases not matched to a gene. The CDR3 runs 13 residues.

The V gene is TRBV24-1, the J gene TRBJ1-2, with 7 bases aligning to TRBD1. The CDR3 is 16 residues long. The germline CDR1 and CDR2 sequences are KGHDR and SFDVKD. J gave up 3 bases and V 6 bases, and 12 bases lay outside the gene matches. As DNA, the CDR3 is TGTGCCACCAGTTTGGTCGAGGCGACAGGGCACTATGGCTACACCTTC. Residues: CATSLVEATGHYGYTF.

CDR3 region: CASSSIAGRNYGYTF. The CDR3 nucleotides read TGTGCCAGCTCCTCAATCGCAGGGAGGAACTATGGCTACACCTTC. The V call is TRBV5-6, the J call TRBJ1-2, with a weak D call TRBD1 (5 bases). Germline V gives CDR1 SGHDT, CDR2 YYEEEE. The germline V and J ends were trimmed by 7 bases and 2 bases, with 18 bases remaining between them. CDR3 length equals 15 residues.

CDR3 sequence reads: CASSLARGVDTEAFF. For the CDR3, the DNA is TGCGCCAGCAGCTTGGCCCGGGGGGTAGACACTGAAGCTTTCTTT. The genes are TRBV5-1 and TRBJ1-1; D might be TRBD1 (5 bases). Per the germline V gene, CDR1 is SGHRS and CDR2 is YFSETQ. CDR3 length: 15 amino acids. V was trimmed by 0 bases and J by 3 bases, leaving 12 bases between them.

The chain combines TRBV3-1 (or the pseudogene TRBV3-2) with TRBJ1-2; 7 bases line up with TRBD1. Germline V lookup: CDR1 LGHDT, CDR2 YNNKEL (reference sequence). The CDR3 extends over 18 amino acids. Trimming removed 2 bases from V and 5 bases from J; junction bases left unmatched: 17. This chain's CDR3 is CASSQSYRRTGKLYGYTF. In DNA form, the CDR3 reads TGTGCCAGCAGCCAATCTTATCGTCGGACAGGAAAACTTTATGGCTACACCTTC.

In DNA form, the CDR3 reads TGTGCCAGCAGCCAAGGGACAGGGGGTGCCGGCTACACCTTC. Translation gives CASSQGTGGAGYTF. The chain joins TRBV3-1 (or the pseudogene TRBV3-2) to TRBJ1-2; 10 positions match TRBD1. CDR1 is LGHDT and CDR2 is YNNKEL in the germline V gene (reference sequence). The CDR3 sequence is 14 residues long. V trimming: 1 base; J trimming: 8 bases; junction bases outside the gene matches: 4.

A single count supports this clone. This chain connects TRBV27 to TRBJ2-3; D not certain. Trimming cost V 3 bases and J 4 bases, with 11 bases left between them. The CDR3 is made up of 14 amino acids. Germline values: CDR1 MNHEY, CDR2 SMNVEV (reference sequence). DNA for the CDR3: TGTGCCAGCAGTTTCACTTTTTCTCCAGATACGCAGTATTTT. It codes for CASSFTFSPDTQYF.

This clone showed up just once. The rearrangement links TRBV9 to TRBJ2-1; TRBD1 agrees at 10 bases. With V trimmed by 7 bases and J by 5 bases, 6 bases remained unmatched. There are 14 residues in the CDR3. Germline loops: CDR1 SGDLS, CDR2 YYNGEE. This chain's CDR3 is CASATGGRDNEQFF. DNA for the CDR3: TGTGCCAGCGCGACAGGGGGCAGGGACAATGAGCAGTTCTTC.

This clone has just one count. This chain joins TRBV11-3 and TRBJ2-1, with 13 bases lining up with TRBD2. CDR1 SGHNT and CDR2 YENEEA come from the germline V gene. The CDR3 covers 15 residues. V dropped 5 bases and J dropped 5; count of bases not matched to a gene: 3. The CDR3 spells CASSPGLAGNNEQFF. CDR3 bases: TGTGCCAGCAGCCCGGGACTAGCGGGGAACAATGAGCAGTTCTTC.

The V gene is TRBV18, the J gene TRBJ1-5; D possibly corresponds to TRBD1 (5 bases). The length of the CDR3 is 14 residues. Germline CDR1 reads KGHSH; CDR2 reads LQKENI. V was clipped by 3 bases and J by 5 bases, with 11 bases between them. The CDR3 sequence: CASSPSGNDQPQHF. DNA of the CDR3: TGTGCCAGCTCACCGTCAGGGAACGATCAGCCCCAGCATTTT.

The chain joins TRBV12-5 to TRBJ2-1; possibly TRBD1 for D (5 bases). The CDR3 spans 15 residues. V lost 6 bases, J lost 3 bases, and 15 bases lay in between. The germline gives CDR1 LGHNT, CDR2 FRNRAP. In DNA form, the CDR3 reads TGTGCTAGTGGCCCGAACAGGTTGGGCTACAATGAGCAGTTCTTC. Protein: CASGPNRLGYNEQFF.

The CDR3, as DNA: TGTGCCAGCAGCCAACAGACGTACGGGGGCTACACCTTC. It translates to CASSQQTYGGYTF. This chain uses TRBV14 with TRBJ1-2; no firm D call. The ends were cut back, 2 bases at V and 8 bases at J, with 12 bases in the middle. The CDR3 loop spans 13 amino acids. CDR1 and CDR2 (germline): SGHDN, FVKESK. Full variable domain (remainder filled in from reference TRBV14 and TRBJ1-2): EAGVTQFPSHSVIEKGQTVTLRCDPISGHDNLYWYRRVMGKEIKFLLHFVKESKQDESGMPNNRFLAERTGGTYSTLKVQPAELEDSGVYFCASSQQTYGGYTFGSGTRLTVV.

The V and J genes are TRBV6-5 and TRBJ2-7; 8 bases map to TRBD1. The CDR3 consists of 15 residues. Germline V gene lookup returns CDR1 MNHEY and CDR2 SVGAGI. With 6 bases clipped from V and 6 bases from J, the junction kept 13 bases outside the gene matches. Here the CDR3 reads CASRLTGGPYSEQYF. Written as DNA, the CDR3 is TGTGCCAGCAGGCTTACAGGGGGGCCTTATTCCGAGCAGTACTTC.

The chain employs TRBV19 and TRBJ1-2; D not certain. This CDR3 has 15 amino acids. CDR1 is LNHDA, CDR2 SQIVND, per germline (reference sequence). V was clipped by 5 bases and J by 5 bases, with 18 bases between them. DNA of the CDR3: TGTGCCAGTAGTCCGCCGGGGAGGAGAGAATATGGCTACACCTTC. Translating gives CASSPPGRREYGYTF.

This chain connects TRBV10-3 to TRBJ2-4, with D possibly matching TRBD2 (5 bases). Germline assignment: CDR1 ENHRY and CDR2 SYGVKD. The CDR3 contains 15 residues. V gave up 2 bases and J gave up 0 bases, with 8 bases separating them. CDR3 in DNA: TGTGCCATCAGTGAGGGCGGGTCAGCCAAAAACATTCAGTACTTC. Protein sequence: CAISEGGSAKNIQYF.

The genes are TRBV5-5 and TRBJ1-1, with D maybe TRBD1 (5 bases). CDR1 and CDR2 from the germline V gene are SGHKS and YYEKEE (reference sequence). V dropped 2 bases and J dropped 5 bases, with 13 bases sitting between them. The CDR3 is 14 amino acids. The CDR3 DNA sequence: TGTGCCAGCAGCTTCGGTCAGGGAGGTACTGAAGCTTTCTTT. It encodes CASSFGQGGTEAFF.

The CDR3 loop is CASTHLSGELFF. In nucleotides, the CDR3 is TGTGCCAGCACCCATTTGTCCGGGGAGCTGTTTTTT. The V call is TRBV7-9, the J call TRBJ2-2; D unclear. Trimming cost V 7 bases and J 6 bases, with 9 bases left between them. This CDR3 has 12 residues. The germline V gene has CDR1 SEHNR and CDR2 FQNEAQ (reference sequence).

This chain connects TRBV10-1 to TRBJ1-1; 7 positions agree with TRBD1. The CDR3 totals 14 residues. J lost 5 bases, V lost 6 bases, and 9 bases had no gene match. Looked up from germline, CDR1 is WNHNN and CDR2 is SYGVQD (reference sequence). In DNA, the CDR3 is TGCGCCAGCAGGCCCACCGGGACAGTAACTGAAGCTTTCTTT. It codes for CASRPTGTVTEAFF.